The clone carrying this TCR beta chain is judged medium-sized. TCRdb called the multiplex PCR reads again in MiXCR, with one record for every CDR3 protein. Of roughly 1,100 distinct CDR3 sequences listed, around 7% were seen once; the top ten hold about a sixth. Sequencing was carried out using memory CD4+ T cells sorted from blood. Specified subset: memory CD4+ T cells, CD4+CD45RO+CD25-. This receptor was identified in a female donor with breast cancer.

Here the CDR3 DNA reads TGTGCCAGCAGTTTAAAATCGGCAGGCTACACCTTC. Translating gives CASSLKSAGYTF. The J gene is TRBJ1-2, the V gene TRBV12-3 or TRBV12-4; D remains unclear. The CDR3 consists of 12 residues. V lost 2 bases and J lost 8, with 9 bases in between.